This record concerns one TCR beta chain sequence. The antigen is not known. The PCR ran on 60 Vbeta and 13 Jbeta primers. TCRdb's copy holds only in-frame clones and misses some; the assay was immunoSEQ multiplex PCR. This table has fewer than 200,000 clones, about 76% appearing once. Germline loops: CDR1 SGHVS, CDR2 FQNEAQ. CDR3 length equals 13 residues. Trimming removed 5 bases from V and 4 bases from J; junction bases left unmatched: 4. The data originate from a study of cytomegalovirus exposure and HLA in healthy donors. Study conclusions and caveats: The availability of immune exposure information extended only to CMV serostatus.

This sequence joins TRBV7-8 and TRBJ2-5, with 7 nucleotides matching TRBD1. The sequenced sample was PBMCs. This receptor was obtained from a female donor in good health and CMV-seronegative. CDR3 amino acids: CASSPSGGETQYF. The CDR3 bases are TGTGCCAGCAGCCCATCAGGGGGAGAGACCCAGTACTTC.